These 28 T cell receptor beta chains were sequenced from one sample in a study of T cell repertoires in cytomegalovirus infection. TCRdb re-analysed the reads in MiXCR, keeping a single row per CDR3 protein. The table records roughly 640,000 distinct CDR3 sequences, approximately 24% of them present only once. Sequenced material: CD8+ T cells from PBMCs. Every receptor here comes from a human donor in good health (CMV status not recorded). Some clones in this sample may be carry-over from other donors' samples.

The V and J genes are TRBV6-2 or TRBV6-3 and TRBJ2-2; 7 bases match TRBD1. CDR1 is MNHEY and CDR2 is SVGEGT in the germline V gene. This CDR3 spans 17 amino acids. V trimming: 3 bases; J trimming: 1 base; junction bases outside the gene matches: 8. As DNA, the CDR3 is TGTGCCAGCAGTTATTGGCTGGACAGGAGGAACACCGGGGAGCTGTTTTTT. It encodes CASSYWLDRRNTGELFF.

This clonotype was seen a few times. The chain links TRBV4-1 to TRBJ1-5; D is ambiguous. This CDR3 has 13 residues. Germline V gene sequence: CDR1 MGHRA, CDR2 YSYEKL. Trimming removed 1 base at V and 7 bases at J, with 8 bases between. The CDR3 here is CASSQAKWQPQHF. In nucleotides, the CDR3 is TGCGCCAGCAGCCAAGCTAAATGGCAGCCCCAGCATTTT.

CDR3 sequence: CASSPLRPYEQYV. In DNA, the CDR3 is TGTGCCAGCAGCCCCCTAAGGCCCTACGAGCAGTACGTC. The chain carries TRBV7-3 and TRBJ2-7, with no clear D. The length of the CDR3 is 13 residues. Germline V lookup: CDR1 SGHTA, CDR2 FQGTGA. V lost 5 bases to trimming and J lost 2 bases, with 10 bases between them.

There are a few counts of this clonotype. The rearrangement joins TRBV4-2 to TRBJ2-3; 13 bases map to TRBD2. CDR3 length equals 21 residues. In germline, CDR1 is LGHNA, CDR2 YNFKEQ. V dropped 3 bases and J dropped 2; count of bases not matched to a gene: 17. The CDR3 loop reads CASSQVSTSGGPPSYTDTQYF. The CDR3 DNA is TGTGCCAGCAGCCAGGTGTCGACTAGCGGGGGGCCCCCCTCGTACACAGATACGCAGTATTTT.

The rearrangement joins TRBV10-3 to TRBJ2-7; 9 nucleotides match TRBD1. Germline lookup yields CDR1 ENHRY and CDR2 SYGVKD. The J segment lost 3 bases and the V segment lost 7 bases, leaving 7 bases of the junction unmatched. The CDR3 totals 14 residues. CDR3 amino acids: CAIKGTGTFYEQYF. CDR3 DNA: TGTGCCATCAAGGGGACAGGGACCTTCTACGAGCAGTACTTC.

V is TRBV29-1 and J is TRBJ2-7; TRBD2 agrees at 7 bases. V trimming: 4 bases; J trimming: 1 base; junction bases outside the gene matches: 13. The CDR3 has 16 residues. CDR1 and CDR2 from the germline V gene are SQVTM and ANQGSEA. The CDR3 is CSVGGGVASGSYEQYV. In DNA form, the CDR3 reads TGCAGCGTTGGGGGAGGGGTGGCATCAGGTTCCTACGAGCAGTACGTC.

The sample holds many counts of this clonotype. The chain carries TRBV7-9 and TRBJ2-7; no reliable D call. The ends were cut back, 1 base at V and 2 bases at J, with 6 bases in the middle. CDR3 length: 13 amino acids. Germline CDR1 and CDR2: SEHNR and FQNEAQ (reference sequence). CDR3 sequence: CASSLGQPYEQYF. The CDR3 DNA reads TGTGCCAGCAGCTTAGGCCAGCCCTACGAGCAGTACTTC.

This clonotype was detected only a few times. The chain joins TRBV13 to TRBJ2-7; D uncertain. The CDR3 spans 14 residues. Germline V gene lookup returns CDR1 PRHDT and CDR2 FYEKMQ (reference sequence). V was pared by 0 bases and J by 2 bases, with 8 bases between. This CDR3 reads CASSLGRSPYEQYV. CDR3 bases: TGTGCCAGCAGCTTAGGCCGCTCCCCCTACGAGCAGTACGTC.

The sample holds many counts of this clonotype. This chain connects TRBV7-8 to TRBJ1-1; 8 bases align to TRBD1. The germline V gene encodes CDR1 SGHVS and CDR2 FQNEAQ. The ends lost 4 bases at V and 5 bases at J; junction bases unmatched: 0. The CDR3 spans 12 residues. CDR3 sequence: CASSWTGTEAFF. The CDR3, as DNA: TGTGCCAGCAGCTGGACAGGGACTGAAGCTTTCTTT.

This clonotype turned up a few times. The chain joins TRBV6-2 or TRBV6-3 to TRBJ2-1, with D possibly matching TRBD2 (6 bases). The germline V and J ends were trimmed by 5 bases and 8 bases, with 19 bases remaining between them. The CDR3 consists of 15 residues. Germline CDR1 MNHEY, CDR2 SVGEGT. CDR3 protein: CASSDAGPFIDEQFF. The CDR3, as DNA: TGTGCCAGCAGTGACGCGGGACCGTTCATCGATGAGCAGTTCTTC.

The gene calls are TRBV25-1 and TRBJ2-5; 8 bases map to TRBD1. Germline V gene lookup returns CDR1 MGHDK and CDR2 SYGVNS. The V segment lost 10 bases and the J segment 5 bases; nucleotides outside the gene matches: 15. CDR3 size: 15 residues. CDR3 nucleotide sequence: TGTGCCACCCTGAGTGGGGACAGGTATAGGGAGACCCAGTACTTC. This gives the protein CATLSGDRYRETQYF.

A few counts support this clonotype. The chain is built from TRBV28 and TRBJ1-5; 7 nucleotides line up with TRBD1. In germline, CDR1 is MDHEN, CDR2 SYDVKM. The V gene end was trimmed by 3 bases and the J gene end by 0 bases; junction bases not matched to a gene: 14. The CDR3 runs 19 residues. CDR3 nucleotides: TGTGCCAGCAGTTTCCAATTCGGACCGGGACAGAATAGCAATCAGCCCCAGCATTTT. This sequence encodes CASSFQFGPGQNSNQPQHF.

Regarding this clonotype: A read error may explain this, as a much larger clone is one base away. The rearrangement joins TRBV5-4 to TRBJ1-5, with a tentative D call TRBD1 (5 bases). Germline CDR1 SGHNT, CDR2 YYREEE (reference sequence). Trimming removed 2 bases from V and 3 bases from J, with 6 bases in between. CDR3 length: 13 residues. In DNA form, the CDR3 reads TGTGCCAGCAGCTTCGGGACCAATCAGCCCCAGCATTTT. It specifies CASSFGTNQPQHF.

The sample holds many counts of this clonotype. V is TRBV7-9 and J is TRBJ2-1; tentatively, D is TRBD1 (5 bases). CDR1 and CDR2 from the germline V gene are SEHNR and FQNEAQ (reference sequence). The CDR3 is 15 residues long. Trimming took 1 base from V and 5 from J, leaving 12 bases between them. The DNA of the CDR3 is TGTGCCAGCAGCTTAGAAGGGGCTGTAAACAATGAGCAGTTCTTC. Translation gives CASSLEGAVNNEQFF.

This clonotype was detected many times. The V call is TRBV6-6, the J call TRBJ2-1; the match to TRBD2 covers 11 bases. This CDR3 is 17 amino acids long. CDR1 MNHNY and CDR2 SVGAGI come from the germline V gene (reference sequence). Trimming took 4 bases from V and 3 from J; bases not matched to a gene: 8. CDR3 region: CASSSSGGLWDYNEQFF. The DNA for the CDR3 is TGTGCCAGCAGTTCTAGCGGGGGGCTTTGGGACTACAATGAGCAGTTCTTC.

This clonotype has just a few counts. The rearrangement joins TRBV12-3 or TRBV12-4 to TRBJ2-1; D is unresolved. Trimming took off 3 bases at V and 12 bases at J, with 21 bases between the two ends. The CDR3 contains 15 residues. CDR3 loop: CASSLVGDPSVGQFF. The CDR3 bases are TGTGCCAGCAGTTTGGTGGGCGACCCCTCAGTCGGGCAGTTCTTC.

The count of this clonotype is one. V is TRBV11-3 and J is TRBJ2-1, with 9 bases that match TRBD1. CDR3 size: 16 residues. V lost 5 bases, J lost 1 base, and 6 bases stayed unmatched. Germline V gene lookup returns CDR1 SGHNT and CDR2 YENEEA. CDR3 loop: CASSPRQGGSYNEQFF. For the CDR3, the DNA is TGTGCCAGCAGCCCCAGACAGGGGGGGTCCTACAATGAGCAGTTCTTC.

The rearrangement joins TRBV28 to TRBJ2-5; the D gene is possibly TRBD1 (6 bases). Trimming stripped 3 bases from V and 2 bases from J, with 16 bases between. The CDR3 sequence is 16 residues long. CDR1 MDHEN and CDR2 SYDVKM come from the germline V gene. The CDR3 DNA sequence: TGTGCCAGCAGTTTCCGGGACAAGGGCATACAAGAGACCCAGTACTTC. Its translation: CASSFRDKGIQETQYF.

The chain joins TRBV14 to TRBJ1-1, with no clear D. The CDR3 sequence is 14 residues long. V dropped 6 bases and J dropped 0 bases, with 11 bases sitting between them. Germline V gene lookup returns CDR1 SGHDN and CDR2 FVKESK. This chain's CDR3 is CASSLTPMNTEAFF. CDR3 nucleotides: TGTGCCAGCAGTTTGACTCCTATGAACACTGAAGCTTTCTTT.

This clonotype was recorded many times. CDR3 sequence (DNA): TGTGCCAGCAGTGTCCCCTCGGGGGGTGTTTACAATGAGCAGTTCTTC. It is translated as CASSVPSGGVYNEQFF. The rearrangement links TRBV27 to TRBJ2-1, with 7 bases that match TRBD2. This CDR3 comprises 16 residues. Germline V gene lookup returns CDR1 MNHEY and CDR2 SMNVEV (reference sequence). The V segment lost 5 bases and the J segment 4 bases; nucleotides outside the gene matches: 11.

V gene TRBV5-1 combines with J gene TRBJ2-1, with 7 bases aligning to TRBD1. Looked up from germline, CDR1 is SGHRS and CDR2 is YFSETQ. CDR3 length equals 14 residues. The V and J ends lost 3 bases and 7 bases, in that order; junction bases with no gene match: 7. DNA of the CDR3: TGCGCCAGCAGCTCGAGACAGGGCTGGAATGAGCAGTTCTTC. Its protein is CASSSRQGWNEQFF.

CDR3 in amino acids: CASSYTRQGDQPQHF. The CDR3 bases are TGTGCCAGCAGTTATACCCGACAGGGGGATCAGCCCCAGCATTTT. V usage is TRBV6-5 and J usage is TRBJ1-5; 9 bases are a match to TRBD1. CDR3 length: 15 residues. Germline assignment: CDR1 MNHEY and CDR2 SVGAGI. V trimming: 3 bases; J trimming: 5 bases; junction bases outside the gene matches: 5.

This clonotype occurred a few times. The CDR3 DNA reads as TGTGCCAGCAGATTTATCGATTCAGGGAGGGAGACCCAGTACTTC. This encodes CASRFIDSGRETQYF. This sequence joins TRBV7-6 and TRBJ2-5; maybe TRBD2 (6 bases). CDR3 length: 15 amino acids. Trimming cost V 6 bases and J 5 bases, with 19 bases left between them. Germline CDR1 and CDR2: SGHVS and FNYEAQ.

This clonotype came up many times. The chain couples TRBV12-3 or TRBV12-4 to TRBJ1-2; D perhaps matches TRBD1 (6 bases). The V gene lost 5 bases and the J gene lost 7 bases, with 11 bases spanning the gap. This CDR3 is built from 12 residues. The CDR3 reads CASSHQGSGYTF. CDR3 in DNA: TGTGCCAGCAGTCACCAGGGGTCTGGCTACACCTTC.

This clonotype was observed many times. The genes are TRBV28 and TRBJ2-7; TRBD1 aligns across 9 bases. Losses at the gene ends were 5 bases for V and 2 bases for J; bases not matched to a gene: 4. This CDR3 contains 14 residues. Germline loops: CDR1 MDHEN, CDR2 SYDVKM. CDR3 bases: TGTGCCAGCAGTCGGGACAGGGTAGCCTACGAGCAGTACGTC. It yields the protein CASSRDRVAYEQYV.

In this sample, this clonotype turned up many times. The chain is built from TRBV7-2 and TRBJ2-1; 7 nucleotides agree with TRBD2. Germline trimming cut 1 base from V and 6 bases from J; bases unmatched to any gene: 15. The CDR3 runs to 18 residues. Looked up from germline, CDR1 is SGHTA and CDR2 is FQGNSA. The CDR3 loop is CASSLVGLHSRGSNEQFF. CDR3 bases: TGTGCCAGCAGCTTAGTGGGACTACATAGCCGAGGTAGCAATGAGCAGTTCTTC. Complete variable domain (other parts from reference TRBV7-2 and TRBJ2-1): GAGVSQSPSNKVTEKGKDVELRCDPISGHTALYWYRQSLGQGLEFLIYFQGNSAPDKSGLPSDRFSAERTGGSVSTLTIQRTQQEDSAVYLCASSLVGLHSRGSNEQFFGPGTRLTVL.

This clonotype showed up just a few times. The CDR3 spells CASSAPATYEQYV. The CDR3 bases are TGTGCCAGCAGCGCCCCAGCAACCTACGAGCAGTACGTC. V is TRBV7-9 and J is TRBJ2-7; D is undetermined. V was cut by 5 bases and J by 2 bases, with 10 bases left in between. Germline lookup yields CDR1 SEHNR and CDR2 FQNEAQ (reference sequence). The CDR3 is 13 residues long.

The chain uses TRBV29-1 and TRBJ1-2; D gene uncertain. The germline V gene has CDR1 SQVTM and CDR2 ANQGSEA. V was cut by 3 bases and J by 0 bases, with 14 bases left in between. The CDR3 contains 15 residues. The CDR3 DNA is TGCAGCGTTGAGAACGTTGACTTTTCTAACTATGGCTACACCTTC. Its translation is CSVENVDFSNYGYTF.